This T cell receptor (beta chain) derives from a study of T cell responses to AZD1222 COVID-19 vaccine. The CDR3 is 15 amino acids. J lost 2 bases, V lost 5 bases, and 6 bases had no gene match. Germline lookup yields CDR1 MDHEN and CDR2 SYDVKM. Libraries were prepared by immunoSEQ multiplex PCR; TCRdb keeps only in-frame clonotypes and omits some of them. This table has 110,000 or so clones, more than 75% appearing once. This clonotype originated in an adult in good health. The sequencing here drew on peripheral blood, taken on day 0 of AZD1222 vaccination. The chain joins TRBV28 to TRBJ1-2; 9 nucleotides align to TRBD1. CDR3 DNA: TGTGCCAGCAGTCTACCTACAGGGGGCAACTATGGCTACACCTTC. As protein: CASSLPTGGNYGYTF.